This T cell receptor (beta chain) is drawn from a study of blood T cell repertoires in COVID-19. The wider study: Sites in the United States, Italy and Spain provided acute and convalescent COVID-19 samples. PBMCs, B-cell-depleted T cells, or T cells were the source of the cDNA or gDNA that made up the material.

Authors' analysis steps: Amplification with reference gene primers provided the estimates of nucleated cell counts. Repertoires were generated with immunoSEQ multiplex PCR, while TCRdb's copy carries only in-frame clones and drops some. The V and J calls and clone size come from that table; D and trimming were worked out from the DNA. The table records about 210,000 clones, 92% of them present only once. Losses at the gene ends were 4 bases for V and 8 bases for J; bases not matched to a gene: 7. The CDR3 covers 14 residues. Germline CDR1 LNHDA, CDR2 SQIVND (reference sequence). This clonotype originated in a man aged 25-40 years with acute or convalescent COVID-19. This rearrangement joins TRBV19 to TRBJ1-2; 10 nucleotides match TRBD1. The sequencing input was peripheral blood. CDR3 sequence (DNA): TGTGCCAGTAGTAACCGACAGGGGGCGCGAGGCTACACCTTC. This encodes CASSNRQGARGYTF.